This note documents a single TCR beta chain sequence. Time point given: newly diagnosed GD, antithyroid drugs for less than 3 months. There was RNA extracted from PBMCs, and the TCR library was made from it. Sequencing libraries for TCR beta were prepared with iRepertoire HTBI primers and Arm-PCR of CDR3 regions. TCRdb itself ran the multiplex PCR reads through MiXCR, one entry per CDR3 protein. The sample holds 250,000 to 400,000 distinct CDR3 sequences; over 15% are singletons and the top ten take about 39%. From germline, CDR1 is KGHDR and CDR2 SFDVKD. The CDR3 has 16 amino acids. V trimming: 4 bases; J trimming: 5 bases; junction bases outside the gene matches: 10. The sample belongs to a study of regulatory T cells in long-lasting Graves disease.

This TCR was recovered from a female donor with Graves disease. The genes are TRBV24-1 and TRBJ2-5, with 9 bases lining up with TRBD1. Material: peripheral blood mononuclear cells (PBMCs), obtained at new diagnosis, from a patient treated with antithyroid drugs. The DNA for the CDR3 is TGTGCCACCAGTGAGGCCGGGACAGGGTCAGGGGAGACCCAGTACTTC. It codes for CATSEAGTGSGETQYF.